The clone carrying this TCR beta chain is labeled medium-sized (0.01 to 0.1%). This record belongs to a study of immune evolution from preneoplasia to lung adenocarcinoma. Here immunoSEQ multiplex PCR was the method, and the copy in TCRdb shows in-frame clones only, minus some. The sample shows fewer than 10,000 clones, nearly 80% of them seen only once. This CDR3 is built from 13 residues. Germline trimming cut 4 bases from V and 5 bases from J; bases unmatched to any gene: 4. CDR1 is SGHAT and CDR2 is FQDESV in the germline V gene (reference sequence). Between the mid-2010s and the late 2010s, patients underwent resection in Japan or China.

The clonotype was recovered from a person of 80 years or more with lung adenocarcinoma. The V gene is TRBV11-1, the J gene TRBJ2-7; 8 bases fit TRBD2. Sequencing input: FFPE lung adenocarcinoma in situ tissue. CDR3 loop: CASSSGLANEQYF. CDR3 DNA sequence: TGTGCCAGCAGCTCAGGACTAGCCAACGAGCAGTACTTC.